Listed here are 12 T cell receptor beta chains from one sample, sequenced in a study of T cells of healthy individuals. TCRdb passed the 5' RACE reads through MiXCR, listing each CDR3 protein once. The sample shows more than 85,000 distinct CDR3 sequences, roughly 15% of them seen only once. The source of these receptors is a human donor in good health.

The CDR3 sequence is CASIQPGSWGYTF. The CDR3 bases are TGTGCCAGCATCCAGCCGGGTTCCTGGGGCTACACCTTC. V usage is TRBV6-2 or TRBV6-3 and J usage is TRBJ1-2; D ambiguous. Trimming stripped 7 bases from V and 8 bases from J, with 17 bases between. CDR1 is MNHEY, CDR2 SVGEGT, per germline. The CDR3 is 13 residues long.

The rearrangement joins TRBV3-1 to TRBJ1-2; weak D call: TRBD1 (6 bases). Trimming left V 1 base short and J 5 bases short, with 14 bases between. This CDR3 is 15 amino acids long. Germline V CDR1 and CDR2: LGHDT, YNNKEL (reference sequence). DNA of the CDR3: TGTGCCAGCAGCCAAGCAGCGACAGGCGTGTATGGCTACACCTTC. The encoded protein is CASSQAATGVYGYTF.

This clonotype was seen only a few times. The junction departs from the called germline gene at one end, perhaps through a read error. CDR3 coding DNA: TGTGCCAGCAGCTCACCAGAGGGCTATGGCTACATCTTC. Its protein is CASSSPEGYGYIF. The chain carries TRBV7-9 and TRBJ1-2, with D unresolved. The germline gives CDR1 SEHNR, CDR2 FQNEAQ (reference sequence). The CDR3 length is 13 residues.

Many counts were recorded for this clonotype. V usage is TRBV6-6 and J usage is TRBJ1-3; TRBD1 aligns across 7 bases. The V gene's germline CDR1 is MNHNY and CDR2 SVGAGI (reference sequence). This CDR3 comprises 17 residues. V lost 4 bases and J lost 0; bases outside the gene matches: 9. CDR3 DNA sequence: TGTGCCAGCAGTTCTGGCAGGGGGACTCACTCTGGAAACACCATATATTTT. It codes for CASSSGRGTHSGNTIYF.

The rearrangement uses TRBV5-1 and TRBJ1-2; D not certain. Germline V gene sequence: CDR1 SGHRS, CDR2 YFSETQ. This CDR3 contains 15 residues. Trimming cost V 4 bases and J 3 bases, with 16 bases left between them. CDR3 amino acids: CASSPSASNYYGYTF. The CDR3 DNA follows: TGCGCCAGCAGCCCCTCCGCTTCTAACTACTATGGCTACACCTTC.

The chain has TRBV9 and TRBJ2-1, with 10 nucleotides matching TRBD2. Trimming took 0 bases from V and 7 from J; bases not matched to a gene: 13. There are 18 residues in the CDR3. CDR1 and CDR2 (germline): SGDLS, YYNGEE. The chain's CDR3 is CASSVGGSGRLKENEQFF. The CDR3 DNA reads as TGTGCCAGCAGCGTAGGTGGTAGCGGGAGGCTCAAAGAGAATGAGCAGTTCTTC.

This clonotype was observed many times. The rearrangement joins TRBV18 to TRBJ2-7, with TRBD1 matching over 7 bases. Germline assignment: CDR1 KGHSH and CDR2 LQKENI. The CDR3 spans 13 residues. V shed 5 bases and J 4 bases; nucleotides not matched to a gene: 5. CDR3: CASSAAGGYEQYF. The DNA for the CDR3 is TGTGCCAGCTCAGCAGCAGGGGGATACGAGCAGTACTTC.

This clonotype has a handful of counts. The gene calls are TRBV11-1 and TRBJ2-1; D gene unclear. Trimming took off 3 bases at V and 5 bases at J, with 11 bases between the two ends. CDR1 and CDR2 (germline): SGHAT, FQDESV (reference sequence). The CDR3 length is 14 residues. This CDR3 is CASSLELTNNEQFF. DNA for the CDR3: TGTGCCAGCAGCTTGGAACTAACTAACAATGAGCAGTTCTTC. The variable domain in full, completed from reference TRBV11-1 and TRBJ2-1, reads EAEVAQSPRYKITEKSQAVAFWCDPISGHATLYWYRQILGQGPELLVQFQDESVVDDSQLPKDRFSAERLKGVDSTLKIQPAELGDSAMYLCASSLELTNNEQFFGPGTRLTVL.

This clonotype was detected only a few times. This chain uses TRBV20-1 with TRBJ1-5; no reliable D call. This CDR3 is 15 amino acids long. The V end lost 3 bases, the J end lost 0 bases, and 12 bases lay between the germline ends. CDR1 and CDR2 from the germline V gene are DFQATT and SNEGSKA (reference sequence). Here the CDR3 DNA reads TGCAGTGCTAGGGACGGGAGTTATAGCAATCAGCCCCAGCATTTT. The encoded protein is CSARDGSYSNQPQHF.

This clonotype was counted many times. J is TRBJ2-7 and V is TRBV5-1; D is uncertain. This CDR3 has 16 amino acids. Deletions cut 4 bases from V and 1 base from J, with 18 bases between. From germline, CDR1 is SGHRS and CDR2 YFSETQ. The CDR3 DNA reads as TGCGCCAGCAGCCCATCCGCTGGGATTAAGTCCTACGAGCAGTACTTC. It encodes CASSPSAGIKSYEQYF.

There are a few counts of this clonotype. The chain recombines TRBV27 with TRBJ2-3; D uncertain. The CDR3 extends over 15 amino acids. Germline V gene lookup returns CDR1 MNHEY and CDR2 SMNVEV (reference sequence). Trimming shortened V by 2 bases and J by 4 bases, and 13 bases separated the two germline ends. CDR3: CASSLIGGRADTQYF. The CDR3 DNA reads TGTGCCAGCAGTTTAATAGGCGGACGCGCAGATACGCAGTATTTT.

This clonotype has only a few counts. The rearrangement uses TRBV7-3 and TRBJ2-1; 14 bases align to TRBD2. V lost 3 bases and J lost 6; bases outside the gene matches: 1. The CDR3 totals 15 residues. Germline V lookup: CDR1 SGHTA, CDR2 FQGTGA. The CDR3 reads CASSLTSGGANEQFF. The CDR3 bases are TGTGCCAGCAGCTTGACTAGCGGGGGGGCCAATGAGCAGTTCTTC.